The 13 T cell receptor beta chains in this list originate from one sample, sequenced in a study of cytomegalovirus exposure and HLA in healthy donors. The PCR was carried out with 60 Vbeta primers and 13 Jbeta primers. TCRdb's copy holds only in-frame clones and misses some; the assay was immunoSEQ multiplex PCR. The table includes approximately 60,000 clones, approximately 80% detected once. The sequenced material came from PBMCs. These receptors were obtained from a man aged 25-45 years in good health and CMV-seronegative.

The V call is TRBV7-6, the J call TRBJ2-7, with a weak D call TRBD2 (6 bases). Germline-derived CDR1 and CDR2 are SGHVS and FNYEAQ. The CDR3 is 14 amino acids. V lost 5 bases and J 6 bases, leaving 17 bases between the germline ends. CDR3 loop: CASSLRGNGGEQYF. CDR3 in DNA: TGTGCCAGCAGCCTTCGCGGGAATGGGGGCGAGCAGTACTTC.

This chain links TRBV19 with TRBJ2-2, with TRBD1 matching over 11 bases. Losses at the gene ends were 1 base for V and 4 bases for J; bases not matched to a gene: 5. Looked up from germline, CDR1 is LNHDA and CDR2 is SQIVND (reference sequence). The CDR3 sequence is 17 residues long. The CDR3 region has the DNA TGTGCCAGTAGTATAGGGACAGGGGGCCGAATCACCGGGGAGCTGTTTTTT. Residues: CASSIGTGGRITGELFF.

This chain links TRBV7-9 with TRBJ2-7; 9 nucleotides agree with TRBD1. Per the germline V gene, CDR1 is SEHNR and CDR2 is FQNEAQ (reference sequence). The CDR3 totals 15 residues. V dropped 2 bases and J dropped 3; count of bases not matched to a gene: 5. In DNA form, the CDR3 reads TGTGCCAGCAGCTTAAAGGGACAGGGACACTACGAGCAGTACTTC. This translates into CASSLKGQGHYEQYF. Full variable domain (rest looked up from reference TRBV7-9 and TRBJ2-7): DTGVSQNPRHKITKRGQNVTFRCDPISEHNRLYWYRQTLGQGPEFLTYFQNEAQLEKSRLLSDRFSAERPKGSFSTLEIQRTEQGDSAMYLCASSLKGQGHYEQYFGPGTRLTVT.

Notes on this clone: A junction boundary mismatches the germline segment, possibly from a read error. The chain has TRBV7-9 and TRBJ1-3, with 10 bases identical to TRBD1. Germline assignment: CDR1 SEHNR and CDR2 FQNEAQ (reference sequence). The CDR3 runs 15 residues. The CDR3 DNA is TGTTCCAGCAGCGCGACAGGGGGCTTCCCGAACACCATATATTTT. Protein: CSSSATGGFPNTIYF.

The chain employs TRBV7-3 and TRBJ2-7; D perhaps matches TRBD1 (6 bases). This CDR3 has 14 residues. Trimming pared 5 bases from V and 6 bases from J, leaving 17 bases between. Germline values: CDR1 SGHTA, CDR2 FQGTGA. DNA for the CDR3: TGTGCCAGCAGCATGTCGACAGGCTTCGGCGAGCAGTACTTC. It is translated as CASSMSTGFGEQYF.

A remark on this clone: Within the sample, other DNA sequences also encode this same CDR3. V and J are TRBV5-1 and TRBJ2-7; 8 nucleotides agree with TRBD1. This CDR3 has 14 amino acids. Germline-derived CDR1 and CDR2 are SGHRS and YFSETQ. The J segment lost 3 bases and the V segment lost 0 bases, leaving 2 bases of the junction unmatched. The CDR3 sequence: CASSLGQGSYEQYF. The CDR3, as DNA: TGCGCCAGCAGCTTGGGACAGGGGAGCTACGAGCAGTACTTC.

CDR3 sequence: CASSQDPGTEAFF. The CDR3 DNA follows: TGTGCCAGCAGCCAAGATCCGGGGACTGAAGCTTTCTTT. V is TRBV4-2 and J is TRBJ1-1; D gene uncertain. Germline CDR1 LGHNA, CDR2 YNFKEQ. V lost 0 bases to trimming and J lost 5 bases, with 7 bases between them. The CDR3 is 13 amino acids.

This clone was detected only once. The chain couples TRBV29-1 to TRBJ2-2; tentatively, D is TRBD2 (6 bases). V was shortened by 5 bases and J by 5 bases, with 15 bases between the two germline ends. Germline V CDR1 and CDR2: SQVTM, ANQGSEA. The CDR3 has 14 amino acids. CDR3 coding DNA: TGCAGCGTTCTTATCCGGAGGGATACCGGGGAGCTGTTTTTT. Its translation is CSVLIRRDTGELFF.

The V gene is TRBV18, the J gene TRBJ1-5; tentative D call: TRBD1 (6 bases). The CDR3 consists of 14 residues. Germline V gene data show CDR1 as KGHSH and CDR2 as LQKENI. V lost 6 bases, J lost 1 base, and 10 bases lay in between. CDR3 nucleotide sequence: TGTGCCAGCTCCTCACAGGGAAGCAATCAGCCCCAGCATTTT. Translated: CASSSQGSNQPQHF.

This chain connects TRBV27 to TRBJ1-2; 8 bases line up with TRBD1. The CDR3 length is 13 residues. J lost 7 bases, V lost 5 bases, and 6 bases had no gene match. Germline assignment: CDR1 MNHEY and CDR2 SMNVEV (reference sequence). The CDR3 nucleotides read TGTGCCAGCAGTCCCTCAGGGGGCTCTGGCTACACCTTC. As protein: CASSPSGGSGYTF.

This clone was counted between two and nine times. V and J are TRBV2 and TRBJ1-1; tentatively, D is TRBD1 (6 bases). With 5 bases removed from V and 4 bases from J, the gap between germline ends came to 14 bases. Germline-derived CDR1 and CDR2 are SNHLY and FYNNEI. The CDR3 totals 14 residues. The CDR3 loop reads CASSSQGWGTEAFF. CDR3 DNA sequence: TGTGCCAGCAGTAGTCAGGGGTGGGGCACTGAAGCTTTCTTT.

The rearrangement links TRBV12-5 to TRBJ1-6; D is undetermined. Per germline, CDR1 LGHNT and CDR2 FRNRAP. This CDR3 spans 16 amino acids. Deletions cut 6 bases from V and 0 bases from J, with 12 bases between. The CDR3 coding sequence is TGTGCTAGTGGCCAAGTTGGGAGCTCCTATAATTCACCCCTCCACTTT. This sequence encodes CASGQVGSSYNSPLHF.

This clone has just one count. The CDR3 sequence: CASSPLGLAGGQETQYF. The CDR3 DNA reads as TGTGCCAGCAGCCCTTTGGGACTAGCGGGGGGACAAGAGACCCAGTACTTC. The chain joins TRBV7-7 to TRBJ2-5, with 15 bases fitting TRBD2. The CDR3 contains 17 residues. Germline lookup yields CDR1 SSHAT and CDR2 FNYEAQ (reference sequence). Trimming at V came to 5 bases and at J to 2 bases, leaving 6 bases not matched to a gene.